These 9 T cell receptor beta chains were all obtained from the same sample, sequenced in a study of cytomegalovirus exposure and HLA in healthy donors. TCRdb's table, derived via immunoSEQ multiplex PCR, lists solely in-frame clones and lacks some. The sample lists about 280,000 clones; around nine tenths were seen once. Sequencing was done on a sample of PBMCs. The receptors stem from a woman aged 18-35 years in good health and CMV-seronegative.

V and J are TRBV28 and TRBJ2-7, with D unresolved. Germline values: CDR1 MDHEN, CDR2 SYDVKM. CDR3 length equals 14 residues. V dropped 3 bases and J dropped 2 bases, with 11 bases sitting between them. CDR3 region: CASSFSRMAYEQYF. The CDR3 nucleotides read TGTGCCAGCAGTTTTAGTAGAATGGCCTACGAGCAGTACTTC.

CDR3 sequence: CASSLRYSRTDTQYF. As DNA, the CDR3 is TGTGCCAGCAGCTTACGGTACTCGCGCACAGATACGCAGTATTTT. The rearrangement joins TRBV11-2 to TRBJ2-3, with D hard to call. The germline gives CDR1 SGHAT, CDR2 FQNNGV. Deletions cut 2 bases from V and 1 base from J, with 10 bases between. There are 15 residues in the CDR3.

The V call is TRBV4-1, the J call TRBJ2-3, with a tentative D call TRBD2 (5 bases). The length of the CDR3 is 15 residues. V lost 0 bases and J lost 0, with 7 bases in between. Per the germline V gene, CDR1 is MGHRA and CDR2 is YSYEKL. The CDR3 region is CASSQDKRSTDTQYF. CDR3 in DNA: TGCGCCAGCAGCCAAGATAAGCGGAGCACAGATACGCAGTATTTT.

The V gene is TRBV15, the J gene TRBJ2-7, with 9 bases identical to TRBD1. J was trimmed by 5 bases and V by 5 bases; bases with no gene match: 10. Germline-derived CDR1 and CDR2 are LNHNV and YYDKDF (reference sequence). The CDR3 is made up of 15 amino acids. CDR3 protein: CATSWGQGEPDEQYF. As DNA, the CDR3 is TGTGCCACCAGCTGGGGACAGGGCGAACCCGACGAGCAGTACTTC.

J is TRBJ1-2 and V is TRBV30; D is uncertain. The CDR3 has 11 amino acids. CDR1 is GTSNPN, CDR2 SVGIG, per germline (reference sequence). V gave up 3 bases and J gave up 7 bases, with 9 bases separating them. The CDR3 DNA reads TGTGCCTGGAGCCCCCTAGGTGGCTACACCTTC. It translates to CAWSPLGGYTF.

The chain recombines TRBV5-4 with TRBJ2-1; 7 positions match TRBD2. Germline V lookup: CDR1 SGHNT, CDR2 YYREEE (reference sequence). The trim removed 6 bases at V and 8 bases at J, leaving 8 bases unmatched. This CDR3 is 13 amino acids long. The CDR3 DNA reads TGTGCCAGCAACCAAGTGGGGGGGGATGAGCAGTTCTTC. Protein product: CASNQVGGDEQFF. Full variable domain (rest looked up from reference TRBV5-4 and TRBJ2-1): ETGVTQSPTHLIKTRGQQVTLRCSSQSGHNTVSWYQQALGQGPQFIFQYYREEENGRGNFPPRFSGLQFPNYSSELNVNALELDDSALYLCASNQVGGDEQFFGPGTRLTVL.

This clone has only a few counts. The V gene is TRBV2, the J gene TRBJ2-7; 9 positions match TRBD1. V lost 7 bases and J lost 3; bases outside the gene matches: 10. The CDR3 spans 15 residues. Per the germline V gene, CDR1 is SNHLY and CDR2 is FYNNEI. The CDR3 reads CASTTPGQGLYEQYF. DNA for the CDR3: TGTGCCAGCACCACGCCGGGACAGGGCCTCTACGAGCAGTACTTC.

This chain uses TRBV2 with TRBJ2-7; 7 bases match TRBD2. The CDR3 is made up of 17 amino acids. J was trimmed by 0 bases and V by 6 bases; bases with no gene match: 14. CDR1 and CDR2 from the germline V gene are SNHLY and FYNNEI. The CDR3 reads CASRGGGVATLSYEQYF. The CDR3 DNA follows: TGTGCCAGCAGGGGGGGAGGGGTAGCGACTCTCTCCTACGAGCAGTACTTC.

This chain connects TRBV2 to TRBJ2-2; possibly TRBD2 for D (5 bases). Germline CDR1 and CDR2: SNHLY and FYNNEI. CDR3 length: 13 amino acids. V shed 4 bases and J shed 5 bases, with 8 bases lying between them. CDR3 bases: TGTGCCAGCAGTGTTCAGCGGACCGGGGAGCTGTTTTTT. Protein sequence: CASSVQRTGELFF.